The entry below describes one T cell receptor (beta chain). It lacks a known antigen. No base quality information exists; no much larger clone differs at one position. The protocol used for the library was the immunoSEQ multiplex PCR assay. For the multiplex PCR, a mixture combining 60 forward primers for TCR Vbeta segments and 13 reverse primers for TCR Jbeta segments was used. The CDR3 region of rearranged TCR beta genes was amplified from genomic DNA by a multiplex PCR assay. Amplified TCR beta libraries were sequenced as 87-base-pair reads on the Illumina HiSeq System. From the authors' description of their analysis: A later analysis tallied roughly 78 million unique TCR beta chains across the 666 repertoires, and 10 million to 11 million of those chains were shared by two or more donors. Raw reads were error-corrected and collapsed into unique sequences by a nearest-neighbor algorithm in which closely related sequences were merged to remove PCR and sequencing errors. CDR3 sequences were aligned to IMGT reference sequences to assign V, D and J gene segments. For a sequence to be retained, a match of at least six nucleotides was required to both a V gene segment and a J gene segment. A rearrangement counted as productive if the CDR3 had no stop codons and remained in frame with V and J, and every other rearrangement counted as non-productive. CDR3 was defined according to IMGT convention as the region running from the second conserved V-encoded cysteine to the conserved J-encoded phenylalanine. In an earlier analysis of around 640 of the donors, sequences lacking an unambiguous match to a single V gene segment were excluded. An earlier analysis of 587 of the donors classified V segments as functional when productive rearrangements were above 56.7% and as segregating when the standard deviation between donors was above 5%. A statistical classification framework was built to diagnose cytomegalovirus status from the catalog of TCR beta chain sequences. In a later analysis, V and J genes were assigned by comparing TCR nucleotide sequences against IMGT/GENE-DB human TR gene sequences. Using the TCRdist pipeline, a later analysis assigned CDR3 sequences along with most-parsimonious VDJ recombination scenarios. A later analysis defined each TCR beta chain by its CDR3 amino acid sequence plus V-gene family, and excluded reads lacking a unique V-gene family. A later analysis removed nearly 600 highly shared, low-generation-probability nucleotide sequences to deal with suspected cross-contamination and a sequencing artifact. For each public chain, a later analysis derived a clonal expansion index from normalized ranks of inferred template counts within each repertoire. Generation probabilities in a later analysis came from a VDJ recombination model fitted to out-of-frame rearrangements, and those results were checked against IGoR. A later analysis scored TCR-TCR, TCR-HLA and TCR-CMV co-occurrence with hypergeometric tests, applying a repertoire-size bias correction to TCR pairs. To estimate false discovery rates, a later analysis permuted the HLA or CMV assignments 20 times. In a later analysis, co-occurring TCRs were grouped with DBSCAN, and TCRdist sequence similarity was added when clustering was performed within HLA-allele-positive subsets. Repertoires with fewer than 30,000 or more than 120,000 public chains were left out of co-occurrence clustering, as were five repertoires with anomalous nucleotide sharing. The table was pulled from immuneACCESS by TCRdb, which kept in-frame rearrangements only. Such tables lose some clones; where checked, under half of the loss comes from unresolved V genes, and the rest has no known cause. V and J calls and clone size are copied from that table; D and trimming were computed from the DNA. This sample has about 160,000 clones in its table, and about 75% of those were observed once. The ten largest clonotypes hold 0.98% of the sample.

This specimen comes from a study of cytomegalovirus exposure and HLA in healthy donors (dated by TCRdb to about 2017). Turning to the overall study: An earlier analysis of about 530 of the donors reported over 250 Gb of sequence data and 95 million to 130 million unique TCR beta sequences obtained from 150 million to 200 million T cells. About 300 gigabases of sequencing data and approximately 93 million unique TCR sequences were included in an early release covering about 600 HLA-typed donors. Among the roughly 390 genotyped donors, around 81% belonged to the genetic ancestry cluster associated with self-reported Caucasian donors. The study aimed to test whether cataloging public T cell receptors could reveal signatures of past pathogen exposure. The study used immunosequencing to profile the T cell repertoires of under 700 subjects and linked those repertoires to cytomegalovirus serostatus. Along with the approximately 700-subject first cohort, a separate validation cohort of 120 different subjects was used. High-throughput TCR immunosequencing, statistical association of individual TCRs with disease status, and machine learning were combined to predict cytomegalovirus infection status. A later analysis re-examined previously published TCR beta repertoires from around 670 donors and added high-resolution HLA genotyping to investigate patterns of TCR occurrence. Rather than using new phenotypic data, the later analysis identified candidate immune exposures from TCR beta sequences and from how often those sequences occurred across donors. An earlier analysis of 587 of the donors used high-throughput TCR beta sequencing to judge whether each TCR beta V gene segment behaved as functional or pseudogenic. Donor age, sex, ethnicity and CMV serostatus were collected together with the repertoire data. A later genetic analysis took genome-wide SNP genotypes for about 55% of the roughly 700 donors and used that subset as a discovery cohort. All discovery cohort repertoires had been generated using a single sequencing platform. HLA typing covered class I and class II loci at four-digit resolution. Typing coverage differed by locus: A, B, C, DRB1 and DQB1 were typed in roughly 620-640 donors, DQA1 in 500 to 550, DPA1 in nearly 610, and DPB1 in roughly 450. About 5 DR-DQ haplotypes were handled as single units for association and clustering, since linkage in the cohort was strong. Among some 410 genotyped donors of the cohort, an average of around 250,000 unique TCR beta nucleotide sequences was sequenced per donor, of which about 18% were non-productive.

Summary of the overall study and its limitations: Specific HLA alleles were associated with 15,000 to 20,000 TCR beta sequences at a false discovery rate of 0.05 in a later analysis. Over 15 rarely observed V segments, including chromosome 9 orphons, were excluded from the earlier analysis of approximately 600 of the donors because counts were too low. A total of around 150 TCR beta chains were listed by the study as associated with cytomegalovirus. Most TCR sequences were observed very rarely across donors, whereas some public TCRs were present in many individuals. A few of the identified cytomegalovirus-associated TCR beta chains were confirmed in vitro to be specific for cytomegalovirus antigens. When HLA alleles, especially DR and DQ, strongly co-occurred, attributing TCR associations to individual alleles was difficult. Immune exposure information for the cohort was limited to CMV serostatus. A later analysis reported that several top co-occurrence clusters appeared linked to parvovirus B19, influenza, CMV and Epstein-Barr virus. The cohort was sequenced for TCR beta chains only, and without alpha or paired-chain data the features that could be detected were limited. A further reported finding was that TCR beta sequences accurately predicted the HLA-A and HLA-B alleles for most subjects in the first cohort. Compared with the approximately 600-donor mean, donors in an Asian-associated ancestry cluster had fewer N-insertions in productive TCRs, according to a later genetic analysis. In a later analysis, most CMV-associated TCR beta chains were found to appear HLA-restricted, with HLA associations seemingly driven largely by CMV exposure. Roughly uniform sequencing depth across donors was assumed in presence/absence analyses, although this assumption may not hold. The sequencing pipeline was judged likely to have produced a cluster of highly shared sequence variants as a technical artifact. The authors suggested that the approach could potentially be extended to other disease states and immunological phenotypes. Correlated functional status among segregating V segments might be attributable to linkage disequilibrium, but an unknown experimental factor could not be ruled out. Because HLA typing was unavailable for some donors at each locus, only the typed subset was used in association tests. In an earlier analysis of several hundred of the donors, most TCR beta V segments were observed in productive rearrangements about 87% or about 30% of the time, broadly matching IMGT annotations. In a later analysis, HLA-associated TCR beta chains showed more clonal expansion and lower generation probabilities than non-associated chains that were equally common. In a later genetic analysis, a missense DCLRE1C variant was associated with V-gene and J-gene trimming of TCR beta chains, and the association was replicated in an independent cohort. The classifier was reported to diagnose cytomegalovirus status with high specificity and sensitivity in both the original and validation cohorts. A later analysis found that TCR association rates varied across HLA loci, with DRB1 alleles showing the most associated TCRs and HLA-C alleles the fewest.

The cohort consisted of 600 or so healthy bone marrow donors. All cohort members were sampled while nominally healthy, although unrecorded immune exposures were likely present. The donor tested CMV seropositive, placing the donor among the approximately 290 seropositive members of the cohort. A peripheral blood sample was collected from each donor, and TCR beta sequencing was performed on peripheral blood mononuclear cells. Genomic DNA was extracted from the blood cell samples with the Qiagen DNeasy Blood Extraction Kit. The TCR was taken from a woman between 50 and 59 years old in good health and CMV-seropositive. Input material: PBMCs.

The CDR3 in this case is CASRRSGPEKLFF. Here is the DNA: TGTGCCAGTAGGAGGTCCGGTCCGGAAAAACTGTTTTTT. The chain was built from TRBV19 and TRBJ1-4; the D gene identity is not certain. Its CDR3 holds 13 amino acids, cysteine through phenylalanine. The entry retains the CDR3 DNA only, 39 bases that are in frame from base 1. Sequences LNHDA (CDR1) and SQIVND (CDR2) are obtained from the germline V gene (reference sequence). Deletion took 6 bases off V and 8 bases off J, with a span of 13 bases between the germline ends.